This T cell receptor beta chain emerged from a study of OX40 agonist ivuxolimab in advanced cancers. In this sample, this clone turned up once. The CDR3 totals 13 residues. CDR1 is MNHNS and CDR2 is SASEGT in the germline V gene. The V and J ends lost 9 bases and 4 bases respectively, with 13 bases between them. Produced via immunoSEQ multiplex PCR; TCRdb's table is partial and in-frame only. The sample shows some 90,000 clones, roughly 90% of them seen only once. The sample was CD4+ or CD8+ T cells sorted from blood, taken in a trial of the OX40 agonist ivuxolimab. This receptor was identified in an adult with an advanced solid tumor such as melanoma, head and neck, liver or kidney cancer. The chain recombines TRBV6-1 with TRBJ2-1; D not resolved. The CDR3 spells CASETLGYNEQFF. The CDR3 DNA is TGTGCCAGTGAGACCCTAGGGTACAATGAGCAGTTCTTC.